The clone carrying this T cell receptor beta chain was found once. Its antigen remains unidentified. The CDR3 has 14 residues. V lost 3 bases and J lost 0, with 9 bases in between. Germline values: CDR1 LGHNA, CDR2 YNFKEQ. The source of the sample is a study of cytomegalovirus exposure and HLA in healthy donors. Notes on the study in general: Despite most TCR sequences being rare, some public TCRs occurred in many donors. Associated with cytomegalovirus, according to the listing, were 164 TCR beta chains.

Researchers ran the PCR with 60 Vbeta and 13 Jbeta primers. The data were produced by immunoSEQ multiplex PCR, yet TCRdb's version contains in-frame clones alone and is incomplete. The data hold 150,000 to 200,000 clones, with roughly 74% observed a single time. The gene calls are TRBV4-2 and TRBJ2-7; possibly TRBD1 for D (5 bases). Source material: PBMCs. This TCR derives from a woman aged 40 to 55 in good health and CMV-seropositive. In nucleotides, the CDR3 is TGTGCCAGCAGCCACGGTCAGGGCTCCTACGAGCAGTACTTC. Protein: CASSHGQGSYEQYF.